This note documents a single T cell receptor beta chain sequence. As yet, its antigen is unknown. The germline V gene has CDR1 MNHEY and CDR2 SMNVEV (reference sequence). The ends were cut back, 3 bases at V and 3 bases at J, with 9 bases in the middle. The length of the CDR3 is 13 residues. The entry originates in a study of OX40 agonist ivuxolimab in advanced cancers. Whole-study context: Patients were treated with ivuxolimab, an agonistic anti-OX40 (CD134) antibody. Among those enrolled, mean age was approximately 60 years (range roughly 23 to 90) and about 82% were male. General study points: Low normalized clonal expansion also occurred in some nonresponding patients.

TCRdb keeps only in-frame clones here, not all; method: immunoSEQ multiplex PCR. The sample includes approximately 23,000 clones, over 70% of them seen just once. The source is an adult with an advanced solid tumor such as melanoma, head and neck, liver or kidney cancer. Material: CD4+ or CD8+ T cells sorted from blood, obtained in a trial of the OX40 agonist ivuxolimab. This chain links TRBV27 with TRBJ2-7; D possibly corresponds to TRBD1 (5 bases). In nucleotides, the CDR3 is TGTGCCAGCAGTTTGGGCAGGGTCTACGAGCAGTACTTC. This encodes CASSLGRVYEQYF.